The 4 T cell receptor beta chains presented below share a single source sample, sequenced in a study of graft-versus-host responses after intestinal transplantation. Lymphocytes from graft epithelium and lamina propria were isolated. The protocol was immunoSEQ multiplex PCR, while the TCRdb copy is restricted to in-frame clones and leaves out a portion. Among 60,000 to 75,000 clones listed, around 86% were seen once. Here the sequenced sample was ileum tissue, taken about 350 days after transplant. Receptor source: a human patient who received an intestinal transplant, so some T cells may come from the graft donor.

The genes are TRBV27 and TRBJ2-7; tentatively, D is TRBD2 (5 bases). This CDR3 contains 11 residues. With 4 bases removed from V and 5 bases from J, the gap between germline ends came to 6 bases. The germline V gene has CDR1 MNHEY and CDR2 SMNVEV (reference sequence). The CDR3 is CASSSGDEQYF. CDR3 coding DNA: TGTGCCAGCAGTTCCGGGGACGAGCAGTACTTC.

The V and J genes are TRBV5-1 and TRBJ2-7, with a possible D match to TRBD1 (6 bases). Germline values: CDR1 SGHRS, CDR2 YFSETQ. V shed 4 bases and J shed 6 bases, with 14 bases lying between them. This CDR3 is 13 amino acids long. The CDR3 nucleotides are TGCGCCAGCAGCCCGCGGGTAGGGGGCGAGCAGTACTTC. Protein: CASSPRVGGEQYF.

This chain joins TRBV6-1 and TRBJ2-1; D is uncertain. V was pared by 2 bases and J by 10 bases, with 9 bases between. The germline V gene encodes CDR1 MNHNS and CDR2 SASEGT. This CDR3 is built from 12 residues. The CDR3 nucleotides read TGTGCCAGCAGTGAATTAACAAACGAGCAGTTCTTC. This translates into CASSELTNEQFF.

About this clone: Other DNA sequences from this sample encode an identical CDR3 as well. The chain joins TRBV15 to TRBJ1-2, with D unclear. Germline CDR1 is LNHNV and CDR2 is YYDKDF (reference sequence). The CDR3 length is 12 residues. Trimming stripped 0 bases from V and 6 bases from J, with 5 bases between. The CDR3 is CATSRDRDGYTF. CDR3 coding DNA: TGTGCCACCAGCAGAGATCGGGATGGCTACACCTTC.